One and the same sample provided the 30 T cell receptor beta chains below, sequenced in a study of a mutant IDH1 vaccine in newly diagnosed glioma. The time point denotes: week 23, last vaccination. Each dose delivered 300 ug of mutant IDH1 20-mer peptide subcutaneously with imiquimod. The antigens for these receptors are not known. The table came from immunoSEQ multiplex PCR; TCRdb's copy has only in-frame clones and leaves some out. Seen here are just over 80,000 clones, roughly 85% observed once, and the top ten hold 2% to 2.5%. The material was PBMCs, obtained from a glioma patient whose treatment included an IDH1 peptide vaccine. The receptors derive from a man aged 30-40 years with glioma. Some clones in this sample may be carry-over from other donors' samples.

The chain has TRBV27 and TRBJ1-2; tentatively, D is TRBD1 (5 bases). This CDR3 is built from 13 residues. Germline V lookup: CDR1 MNHEY, CDR2 SMNVEV (reference sequence). Trimming shortened V by 8 bases and J by 8 bases, and 18 bases separated the two germline ends. This CDR3 reads CASSAGRVQGYTF. DNA for the CDR3: TGTGCCAGCTCCGCTGGCAGGGTGCAAGGCTACACCTTC.

The V and J genes are TRBV4-1 and TRBJ2-7, with D tentatively TRBD1 (6 bases). The CDR3 runs 13 residues. Germline V gives CDR1 MGHRA, CDR2 YSYEKL. The V gene lost 3 bases and the J gene lost 9 bases, with 15 bases spanning the gap. CDR3 region: CASSQELDSVQYF. In DNA form, the CDR3 reads TGCGCCAGCAGCCAGGAGCTGGACAGTGTGCAGTACTTC.

The rearrangement joins TRBV28 to TRBJ1-1; 7 nucleotides agree with TRBD1. This CDR3 contains 13 residues. V lost 7 bases, J lost 5 bases, and 7 bases stayed unmatched. Germline-derived CDR1 and CDR2 are MDHEN and SYDVKM. CDR3 DNA sequence: TGTGCCAGCAATAGGGGGCGGGAAACTGAAGCTTTCTTT. Residues: CASNRGRETEAFF.

This clone has only a few counts. This chain uses TRBV19 with TRBJ1-1; no reliable D call. V dropped 3 bases and J dropped 3 bases, with 11 bases sitting between them. Germline CDR1 reads LNHDA; CDR2 reads SQIVND (reference sequence). This CDR3 contains 14 residues. The DNA for the CDR3 is TGTGCCAGTAGTATGCGGGCTACGGACACTGAAGCTTTCTTT. Translating gives CASSMRATDTEAFF. The complete variable domain, with remaining parts taken from reference TRBV19 and TRBJ1-1, reads DGGITQSPKYLFRKEGQNVTLSCEQNLNHDAMYWYRQDPGQGLRLIYYSQIVNDFQKGDIAEGYSVSREKKESFPLTVTSAQKNPTAFYLCASSMRATDTEAFFGQGTRLTVV.

This chain joins TRBV19 and TRBJ1-1, with D uncertain. CDR1 and CDR2 (germline): LNHDA, SQIVND (reference sequence). This CDR3 region has 13 residues. Trimming took 2 bases from V and 6 from J, leaving 10 bases between them. CDR3 residues: CASSISERSEAFF. The CDR3 coding sequence is TGTGCCAGTAGTATATCTGAGAGATCTGAAGCTTTCTTT.

The CDR3 nucleotides are TGTGCCAGCAGACAGGGGCCCGGGGAGCTGTTTTTT. Translated: CASRQGPGELFF. V usage is TRBV13 and J usage is TRBJ2-2; 7 bases match TRBD1. J gave up 6 bases and V 6 bases, and 1 base lay outside the gene matches. Germline-derived CDR1 and CDR2 are PRHDT and FYEKMQ (reference sequence). The CDR3 has 12 amino acids.

CDR3 DNA sequence: TGTGCCAGCACCAATCAGGGTTGGGTTTCTGGAAACACCATATATTTT. The encoded protein is CASTNQGWVSGNTIYF. The rearrangement joins TRBV7-2 to TRBJ1-3; possibly TRBD1 for D (5 bases). The V end lost 7 bases, the J end lost 1 base, and 17 bases lay between the germline ends. Germline values: CDR1 SGHTA, CDR2 FQGNSA. The CDR3 has 16 amino acids.

The V gene is TRBV2, the J gene TRBJ1-1; D uncertain. CDR3 length: 13 amino acids. Germline loops: CDR1 SNHLY, CDR2 FYNNEI. Trimming took off 4 bases at V and 5 bases at J, with 11 bases between the two ends. The CDR3 sequence: CASSVAIRTEAFF. CDR3 nucleotides: TGTGCCAGCAGTGTGGCCATTAGGACTGAAGCTTTCTTT.

The chain uses TRBV7-2 and TRBJ2-7; possibly TRBD1 for D (7 bases). V lost 4 bases and J 4 bases, leaving 14 bases between the germline ends. This CDR3 spans 14 amino acids. Germline loops: CDR1 SGHTA, CDR2 FQGNSA. The CDR3 bases are TGTGCCAGCAGCTACAGGGGACTTCCATACGAGCAGTACTTC. Translation: CASSYRGLPYEQYF.

The chain joins TRBV29-1 to TRBJ2-7; TRBD1 or TRBD2 may be the D gene (5 bases each). Trimming stripped 7 bases from V and 2 bases from J, with 9 bases between. Germline V CDR1 and CDR2: SQVTM, ANQGSEA. This CDR3 comprises 11 residues. The CDR3: CSARDAYEQYF. The CDR3 DNA is TGCAGCGCCCGGGACGCCTACGAGCAGTACTTC.

The chain has TRBV5-7 and TRBJ1-1; weak D call: TRBD1 (6 bases). TRBV5-7 is designated an ORF whose function remains uncertain. The CDR3 spans 15 residues. V was pared by 0 bases and J by 3 bases, with 12 bases between. Here the CDR3 DNA reads TGTGCCAGCAGCTTGGCAGGGGTTGGGGACACTGAAGCTTTCTTT. Residues: CASSLAGVGDTEAFF.

CDR3 in DNA: TGTGCCAGTAGTATAGGACAGGGGTTAAATTCACCCCTCCACTTT. Its translation is CASSIGQGLNSPLHF. The genes are TRBV19 and TRBJ1-6; 8 bases are a match to TRBD1. V dropped 1 base and J dropped 7; count of bases not matched to a gene: 3. CDR1 is LNHDA and CDR2 is SQIVND in the germline V gene (reference sequence). The CDR3 covers 15 residues.

V gene TRBV10-2 combines with J gene TRBJ2-7; D is undetermined. The CDR3 has 12 amino acids. Germline values: CDR1 WSHSY, CDR2 SAAADI. V was shortened by 7 bases and J by 4 bases, with 11 bases between the two germline ends. CDR3: CASMPSRYEQYF. CDR3 DNA: TGCGCCAGCATGCCTAGTAGGTACGAGCAGTACTTC.

Notes on this clone: Other DNA sequences in the sample encode the same CDR3. V and J are TRBV6-6 and TRBJ2-3; D is possibly TRBD2 (5 bases). Between the trimmed V and J ends, which lost 2 bases and 1 base, there was a span of 7 bases. The CDR3 has 14 residues. Per the germline V gene, CDR1 is MNHNY and CDR2 is SVGAGI (reference sequence). The CDR3: CASSYGAGTDTQYF. The CDR3 coding sequence is TGTGCCAGCAGTTACGGAGCGGGCACAGATACGCAGTATTTT.

V and J are TRBV6-6 and TRBJ2-7; D not certain. V was shortened by 4 bases and J by 0 bases, with 13 bases between the two germline ends. Germline-derived CDR1 and CDR2 are MNHNY and SVGAGI (reference sequence). The CDR3 consists of 15 residues. CDR3 sequence: CASSSPTLSSYEQYF. The CDR3 DNA follows: TGTGCCAGCAGTTCCCCGACTCTAAGCTCCTACGAGCAGTACTTC.

This clone was seen just once. The chain employs TRBV6-6 and TRBJ2-4; 8 nucleotides match TRBD2. CDR3 length: 15 residues. Trimming took 5 bases from V and 1 from J; bases not matched to a gene: 4. The V gene's germline CDR1 is MNHNY and CDR2 SVGAGI (reference sequence). CDR3 DNA: TGTGCCAGCAGTACCGGGGGGGCTGCCAAAAACATTCAGTACTTC. It encodes CASSTGGAAKNIQYF.

The gene calls are TRBV21-1 and TRBJ2-3; the table's D call, TRBD2, has no DNA check behind it. TRBV21-1 is a listed pseudogene. This CDR3 spans 16 amino acids. Here the CDR3 reads CASSLGDSGNGDTQYF. In nucleotides, the CDR3 is TGTGCCAGCAGCCTAGGGGATAGCGGGAATGGGGATACGCAGTATTTT.

This sequence joins TRBV7-8 and TRBJ2-1; 11 bases fit TRBD2. Germline values: CDR1 SGHVS, CDR2 FQNEAQ. Trimming at V came to 5 bases and at J to 6 bases, leaving 9 bases not matched to a gene. The CDR3 has 16 residues. The CDR3 nucleotides read TGTGCCAGCAGCGGTTTAGCGGGAGGGTATGGCAATGAGCAGTTCTTC. Protein sequence: CASSGLAGGYGNEQFF.

This sequence joins TRBV14 and TRBJ1-1, with D tentatively TRBD1 (6 bases). The CDR3 length is 14 residues. Germline V gene data show CDR1 as SGHDN and CDR2 as FVKESK. Trimming took 4 bases from V and 5 from J, leaving 14 bases between them. The CDR3 sequence: CASSRSYRDTEAFF. DNA of the CDR3: TGTGCCAGCAGCCGAAGTTACAGGGATACTGAAGCTTTCTTT.

This chain connects TRBV4-1 to TRBJ2-1, with D maybe TRBD1 (6 bases). The V end lost 5 bases, the J end lost 0 bases, and 14 bases lay between the germline ends. The CDR3 length is 16 residues. Germline V gene lookup returns CDR1 MGHRA and CDR2 YSYEKL. The DNA for the CDR3 is TGCGCCAGCAGCTACGGACAGCCGAGCTCCTACAATGAGCAGTTCTTC. Translation: CASSYGQPSSYNEQFF.

The chain combines TRBV5-1 with TRBJ1-1; D is uncertain. The V gene lost 2 bases and the J gene lost 4 bases, with 9 bases spanning the gap. Germline V gene lookup returns CDR1 SGHRS and CDR2 YFSETQ. CDR3 length: 13 residues. In DNA form, the CDR3 reads TGCGCCAGCAGCTTTGAGTGGGGCACTGAAGCTTTCTTT. As protein: CASSFEWGTEAFF.

The chain is built from TRBV18 and TRBJ2-3; D is uncertain. CDR1 KGHSH and CDR2 LQKENI come from the germline V gene. The CDR3 consists of 14 residues. Trimming removed 3 bases from V and 1 base from J, with 8 bases in between. CDR3 protein: CASSPSPRTDTQYF. The DNA of the CDR3 is TGTGCCAGCTCACCTAGCCCTCGCACAGATACGCAGTATTTT.

The chain carries TRBV19 and TRBJ1-5; no clear D. The CDR3 extends over 15 amino acids. The V gene lost 3 bases and the J gene lost 0 bases, with 9 bases spanning the gap. Germline V lookup: CDR1 LNHDA, CDR2 SQIVND (reference sequence). This CDR3 reads CASSISVYSNQPQHF. DNA of the CDR3: TGTGCCAGTAGTATCTCGGTCTATAGCAATCAGCCCCAGCATTTT. Full variable domain (outside the CDR3, taken from reference TRBV19 and TRBJ1-5): DGGITQSPKYLFRKEGQNVTLSCEQNLNHDAMYWYRQDPGQGLRLIYYSQIVNDFQKGDIAEGYSVSREKKESFPLTVTSAQKNPTAFYLCASSISVYSNQPQHFGDGTRLSIL.

The chain links TRBV7-2 to TRBJ2-2, with D perhaps matching TRBD2 (6 bases). Germline loops: CDR1 SGHTA, CDR2 FQGNSA. Trimming took off 3 bases at V and 3 bases at J, with 11 bases between the two ends. The CDR3 length is 15 residues. CDR3 nucleotide sequence: TGTGCCAGCAGCTTGAGACTAGGGGACACCGGGGAGCTGTTTTTT. It yields the protein CASSLRLGDTGELFF.

This clone was seen only once. This chain links TRBV5-5 with TRBJ2-7; D gene unclear. The ends were cut back, 6 bases at V and 2 bases at J, with 9 bases in the middle. The V gene's germline CDR1 is SGHKS and CDR2 YYEKEE (reference sequence). The CDR3 covers 12 residues. The CDR3 sequence is CASTSLAYEQYF. In DNA form, the CDR3 reads TGTGCCAGCACCTCTTTAGCCTACGAGCAGTACTTC.

This clone was seen only a few times. The chain carries TRBV5-6 and TRBJ1-1; 7 nucleotides line up with TRBD1. After removal of 4 bases from V and 1 base from J, the junction contained 4 bases not matched to a gene. The CDR3 covers 14 residues. Germline CDR1 reads SGHDT; CDR2 reads YYEEEE. As DNA, the CDR3 is TGTGCCAGCAGCAGGGGACAGTGGAACACTGAAGCTTTCTTT. This sequence encodes CASSRGQWNTEAFF.

This clone was picked up one time. V and J are TRBV19 and TRBJ1-6; possibly TRBD1 for D (5 bases). The CDR3 length is 14 residues. CDR1 is LNHDA, CDR2 SQIVND, per germline (reference sequence). The V end was cut by 9 bases, the J end by 0 bases, with 9 bases between. DNA for the CDR3: TGTGCCAGCCTAGACAGCTCCTATAATTCACCCCTCCACTTT. Encoded protein: CASLDSSYNSPLHF.

This sequence joins TRBV6-5 and TRBJ2-7; D unresolved. CDR3 length equals 11 residues. Trimming left V 6 bases short and J 5 bases short, with 8 bases between. Per the germline V gene, CDR1 is MNHEY and CDR2 is SVGAGI. The CDR3 spells CASRFSNEQYF. CDR3 DNA sequence: TGTGCCAGCAGGTTTTCTAACGAGCAGTACTTC.

This CDR3 is CASSPGTGLYEQYF. CDR3 bases: TGTGCCAGCAGCCCGGGGACAGGTCTCTACGAGCAGTACTTC. The chain combines TRBV5-6 with TRBJ2-7; 8 nucleotides match TRBD1. CDR3 size: 14 residues. Germline V gene lookup returns CDR1 SGHDT and CDR2 YYEEEE. V lost 4 bases and J lost 3; bases outside the gene matches: 6. The full variable domain, its missing parts supplied by reference TRBV5-6 and TRBJ2-7, is DAGVTQSPTHLIKTRGQQVTLRCSPKSGHDTVSWYQQALGQGPQFIFQYYEEEERQRGNFPDRFSGHQFPNYSSELNVNALLLGDSALYLCASSPGTGLYEQYFGPGTRLTVT.

The chain links TRBV5-4 to TRBJ2-5, with 12 bases aligning to TRBD2. Germline trimming cut 0 bases from V and 4 bases from J; bases unmatched to any gene: 1. The CDR3 sequence is 15 residues long. Germline assignment: CDR1 SGHNT and CDR2 YYREEE (reference sequence). CDR3 loop: CASSLGGLAGETQYF. CDR3 bases: TGTGCCAGCAGCTTGGGGGGACTAGCGGGAGAGACCCAGTACTTC.